This T cell receptor (beta chain) derives from a study of T-cell reconstitution after alpha-beta-depleted transplantation in children. Germline CDR1 is SGHTA and CDR2 is FQGNSA. The CDR3 runs to 15 residues. V trimming: 5 bases; J trimming: 7 bases; junction bases outside the gene matches: 7. This clonotype has just one count. The TCRbeta library incorporated unique molecular identifiers. TCRdb analysed the PCR reads with MiXCR anew, one entry per CDR3 protein. The top ten hold approximately 5% of the sample, which has 700,000 to 950,000 distinct CDR3 sequences, about 16% seen once. The sequence was collected from a male patient younger than 18 who had a stem cell transplant for acute lymphoblastic leukemia, so the T cells may come from the graft donor. This specimen was PBMCs, mostly from graft donor cells, taken 360 days after TCRalphabeta/CD19-depleted stem cell transplant. The chain links TRBV7-2 to TRBJ2-5; 13 bases map to TRBD2. CDR3 sequence reads: CASSRTSGGYGTQYF. The CDR3 DNA reads TGTGCCAGCAGCAGGACTAGCGGGGGCTATGGGACCCAGTACTTC.